This record concerns one T cell receptor (beta chain) sequence. Its antigen remains unidentified. Amplifying from RNA transcripts, the study obtained TCR beta CDR3 regions. An initial RT-PCR round employing HTBI primers preceded a second-round multiplex PCR. Via MiXCR, TCRdb re-called the multiplex PCR reads, giving one row per CDR3 protein. Of some 750,000 distinct CDR3 sequences listed, 40% were seen once; the top ten hold roughly 45%. Clinical symptoms and serum thyroxine were used for diagnosis; TRAb, thyroid ultrasound and orbital computed tomography were also relied on. PBMCs were obtained from roughly 9.5 ml of fresh peripheral blood. This sample was taken from a study of Graves' ophthalmopathy and Graves' hyperthyroidism. General observations from the study: Blood contained most expanded thyroid clonotypes exceeding 0.001 frequency.

The CDR3 runs to 16 residues. Germline V gives CDR1 SGHAT, CDR2 FQNNGV. The V end was cut by 3 bases, the J end by 1 base, with 15 bases between. The sequence came from an adult man with Graves' ophthalmopathy. Sequencing was performed on peripheral blood. The chain carries TRBV11-2 and TRBJ2-5; D may be TRBD1 (5 bases). DNA for the CDR3: TGTGCCAGCAGCTTGATGACAGTAGAACCCCAAGAGACCCAGTACTTC. Translation: CASSLMTVEPQETQYF.